This TCR beta chain is from a study of graft-versus-host responses after intestinal transplantation. About the study: Multivisceral, liver-intestinal, or isolated intestinal grafts were transplanted into recipients. Anti-thymocyte globulin was used for induction in all recipients, who then took tacrolimus and steroids for approximately 3 years.

Study outcomes and limitations: Levels of circulating GvH clones at their peak were associated with early post-transplant HvG declines. Recipient marrow contained GvH clones, some of which appeared first in ileum or blood.

This clone was seen more than once but under ten times. Its specificity is not known. Libraries were prepared by immunoSEQ multiplex PCR; TCRdb keeps only in-frame clonotypes and omits some of them. The table lists over 65,000 clones, about 90% of them singletons. Germline assignment: CDR1 MGHRA and CDR2 YSYEKL. The CDR3 covers 15 residues. V lost 8 bases and J lost 7; bases outside the gene matches: 12. This sequence joins TRBV4-1 and TRBJ2-1; 9 bases match TRBD2. The specimen was PBMCs, collected 98 days after intestinal transplantation. The receptor's source is a human patient who received an intestinal transplant, so some T cells may come from the graft donor. CDR3 in amino acids: CASGILGLALNEQFF. The CDR3 DNA reads as TGCGCCAGCGGAATACTGGGACTAGCATTGAATGAGCAGTTCTTC.